The 18 T cell receptor beta chains in this list originate from one sample, sequenced in a study of blood T cell repertoires in COVID-19. Measured with immunoSEQ multiplex PCR; TCRdb has only the in-frame clones, and not every one. The sample has roughly 200,000 clones; less than 85% are singletons. The sequenced sample was PBMCs or T cells enriched from blood (not recorded which). Source of these receptors: a woman aged 55-75 years with acute COVID-19.

V is TRBV27 and J is TRBJ2-7, with D uncertain. The CDR3 is 12 amino acids. Germline V gene sequence: CDR1 MNHEY, CDR2 SMNVEV (reference sequence). V lost 7 bases, J lost 1 base, and 8 bases lay in between. In DNA, the CDR3 is TGTGCCAGCACATCACGGTCCTACGAGCAGTACTTC. This translates into CASTSRSYEQYF.

This clone is a singleton in its sample. The genes are TRBV10-2 and TRBJ2-6, with D possibly being TRBD1 (6 bases). The V gene lost 7 bases and the J gene lost 3 bases, with 13 bases spanning the gap. Germline V gene data show CDR1 as WSHSY and CDR2 as SAAADI. This CDR3 has 15 residues. The CDR3 reads CASTQGKGGANVLTF. The CDR3 DNA follows: TGCGCCAGCACACAGGGTAAAGGTGGGGCCAACGTCCTGACTTTC.

The chain combines TRBV4-2 with TRBJ1-3, with a possible D match to TRBD1 (5 bases). V lost 0 bases and J 8 bases, leaving 17 bases between the germline ends. This CDR3 contains 16 residues. Germline V gives CDR1 LGHNA, CDR2 YNFKEQ. This chain's CDR3 is CASSQESRVGRDTIYF. Written as DNA, the CDR3 is TGTGCCAGCAGCCAAGAGTCCAGGGTAGGGAGGGACACCATATATTTT.

V is TRBV7-9 and J is TRBJ1-4; 7 bases agree with TRBD1. Per the germline V gene, CDR1 is SEHNR and CDR2 is FQNEAQ (reference sequence). Losses at the gene ends were 9 bases for V and 5 bases for J; bases not matched to a gene: 6. This CDR3 region has 13 residues. The CDR3: CASPTGDNEKLFF. CDR3 sequence (DNA): TGTGCCAGTCCAACAGGGGACAATGAAAAACTGTTTTTT.

This clone was counted between two and nine times. The chain links TRBV5-4 to TRBJ2-5, with D hard to call. Germline values: CDR1 SGHNT, CDR2 YYREEE (reference sequence). The CDR3 is 12 residues long. V was cut by 4 bases and J by 5 bases, with 9 bases left in between. The CDR3 DNA is TGTGCCAGCAGCAATACAGTGGAGACCCAGTACTTC. Protein: CASSNTVETQYF.

This sequence joins TRBV18 and TRBJ2-1, with 7 positions matching TRBD2. CDR1 is KGHSH and CDR2 is LQKENI in the germline V gene. This CDR3 has 14 amino acids. The V segment lost 3 bases and the J segment 4 bases; nucleotides outside the gene matches: 3. CDR3 amino acids: CASSPGLRYNEQFF. The CDR3 DNA is TGTGCCAGCTCACCGGGACTACGTTACAATGAGCAGTTCTTC.

The V gene is TRBV11-2, the J gene TRBJ2-5, with 10 bases that match TRBD2. CDR3 length: 15 residues. CDR1 and CDR2 from the germline V gene are SGHAT and FQNNGV. The junction had 8 bases not matched to a gene; V was cut back by 6 bases and J by 4 bases. The CDR3 region is CASRYAGLARETQYF. The CDR3 nucleotides read TGTGCCAGCAGATACGCGGGACTAGCGAGAGAGACCCAGTACTTC. The full variable domain, with the rest looked up from reference TRBV11-2 and TRBJ2-5, is EAGVAQSPRYKIIEKRQSVAFWCNPISGHATLYWYQQILGQGPKLLIQFQNNGVVDDSQLPKDRFSAERLKGVDSTLKIQPAKLEDSAVYLCASRYAGLARETQYFGPGTRLLVL.

J is TRBJ1-5 and V is TRBV28; D possibly corresponds to TRBD1 (6 bases). The CDR3 sequence is 17 residues long. Germline-derived CDR1 and CDR2 are MDHEN and SYDVKM. The V gene lost 4 bases and the J gene lost 0 bases, with 16 bases spanning the gap. The CDR3 DNA follows: TGTGCCAGCAGTTATTCTGGGACAAGGTATAGCAATCAGCCCCAGCATTTT. Protein product: CASSYSGTRYSNQPQHF.

This clone was picked up one time. The V gene is TRBV5-4, the J gene TRBJ2-3; possibly TRBD1 for D (5 bases). The CDR3 spans 16 residues. Trimming took off 4 bases at V and 5 bases at J, with 20 bases between the two ends. Germline V gene data show CDR1 as SGHNT and CDR2 as YYREEE (reference sequence). This CDR3 is CASSLEGALSEDTQYF. CDR3 in DNA: TGTGCCAGCAGCCTTGAAGGGGCCCTATCGGAAGATACGCAGTATTTT.

The chain links TRBV6-5 to TRBJ1-3; TRBD1 might be the D (5 bases). Trimming removed 6 bases from V and 0 bases from J, with 12 bases in between. This CDR3 region has 15 residues. CDR1 is MNHEY, CDR2 SVGAGI, per germline. In DNA, the CDR3 is TGTGCCAGCAGCCAGGACACCTTCTCTGGAAACACCATATATTTT. This encodes CASSQDTFSGNTIYF.

The J gene is TRBJ1-4, the V gene TRBV4-3; 8 bases map to TRBD1. The CDR3 is 17 amino acids. Germline values: CDR1 LGHNA, CDR2 YSLEER. V shed 0 bases, J shed 5 bases, and the junction held 8 bases outside the gene matches. As DNA, the CDR3 is TGCGCCAGCAGCCAAGATCTCTCAGGACAGGGAAATGAAAAACTGTTTTTT. Translating it yields CASSQDLSGQGNEKLFF.

The chain couples TRBV3-1 (or the pseudogene TRBV3-2) to TRBJ2-6, with D unclear. The germline V gene encodes CDR1 LGHDT and CDR2 YNNKEL (reference sequence). CDR3 length: 14 amino acids. Trimming took 3 bases from V and 2 from J, leaving 5 bases between them. The CDR3 sequence is CASSQAPGANVLTF. Written as DNA, the CDR3 is TGTGCCAGCAGCCAGGCACCTGGGGCCAACGTCCTGACTTTC.

Only a few counts were recorded for this clone. V gene TRBV12-3 or TRBV12-4 combines with J gene TRBJ1-2, with unresolved D. With 5 bases removed from V and 8 bases from J, the gap between germline ends came to 12 bases. The CDR3 spans 12 residues. The CDR3 nucleotides read TGTGCCAGCAGTGACCCGACGCGGGGCTACACCTTC. As protein: CASSDPTRGYTF.

There are a few counts of this clone. This chain joins TRBV7-9 and TRBJ2-2, with a weak D call TRBD1 (5 bases). Germline CDR1 is SEHNR and CDR2 is FQNEAQ (reference sequence). The CDR3 sequence is 14 residues long. Trimming cost V 3 bases and J 2 bases, with 7 bases left between them. The CDR3 loop is CASSLTENTGELFF. DNA of the CDR3: TGTGCCAGCAGCTTGACAGAAAACACCGGGGAGCTGTTTTTT.

The V and J genes are TRBV5-4 and TRBJ2-7, with D hard to call. Trimming pared 7 bases from V and 5 bases from J, leaving 13 bases between. This CDR3 comprises 12 residues. Germline V CDR1 and CDR2: SGHNT, YYREEE (reference sequence). CDR3 residues: CASGRTQDEQYV. The CDR3 bases are TGTGCCAGCGGAAGAACCCAGGACGAGCAGTACGTC.

This chain links TRBV7-8 with TRBJ1-1, with D unresolved. The CDR3 runs 18 residues. Germline CDR1 is SGHVS and CDR2 is FQNEAQ. Trimming left V 1 base short and J 6 bases short, with 24 bases between. CDR3 in DNA: TGTGCCAGCAGCTTAGTTGAACCTTCTAGACGGTATCGAGCTGAAGCTTTCTTT. Amino acids: CASSLVEPSRRYRAEAFF.

This clone has a single count. V is TRBV28 and J is TRBJ1-5; 7 bases fit TRBD1. This CDR3 comprises 15 residues. J lost 5 bases, V lost 2 bases, and 6 bases had no gene match. Germline CDR1 and CDR2: MDHEN and SYDVKM. CDR3 coding DNA: TGTGCCAGCAGTTTAGGAAGGGGGCAGGATCAGCCCCAGCATTTT. Translating gives CASSLGRGQDQPQHF.

J is TRBJ2-1 and V is TRBV4-3; maybe TRBD1 (8 bases). Germline assignment: CDR1 LGHNA and CDR2 YSLEER. V lost 9 bases to trimming and J lost 7 bases, with 22 bases between them. This CDR3 region has 15 residues. CDR3 amino acids: CASSYNRGGNNEQFF. CDR3 sequence (DNA): TGCGCCAGTAGCTACAACAGGGGGGGGAATAATGAGCAGTTCTTC.